The 17 T cell receptor beta chains below all came from one sample that was sequenced in a study of shared clonotypes between healthy human individuals. CD8 cells regarded as naive lacked CD45RO, were positively chosen for CCR7, and omitted terminally differentiated effector memory CD45RA+ cells. Libraries were prepared by immunoSEQ multiplex PCR; TCRdb keeps only in-frame clonotypes and omits some of them. Altogether about 2,200,000 clones are present, roughly 91% being singletons, with the ten largest covering roughly 1.7%. The source material was naive CD8+ T cells from PBMCs. All receptors come from a man younger than 30 in good health. Some clones in this sample may be carry-over from other donors' samples.

The rearrangement links TRBV18 to TRBJ2-7, with TRBD2 as a possible D gene (6 bases). The germline V gene has CDR1 KGHSH and CDR2 LQKENI. There are 13 residues in the CDR3. V lost 2 bases to trimming and J lost 6 bases, with 11 bases between them. CDR3 sequence reads: CASSPGGIREQYF. CDR3 in DNA: TGTGCCAGCTCACCAGGCGGGATCCGCGAGCAGTACTTC.

CDR3 coding DNA: TGTGCCAGCAGCCCCACCGGTGCCTACGAGCAGTACTTC. It encodes CASSPTGAYEQYF. The rearrangement uses TRBV11-3 and TRBJ2-7, with D unresolved. Trimming stripped 5 bases from V and 2 bases from J, with 10 bases between. The germline V gene has CDR1 SGHNT and CDR2 YENEEA. The CDR3 totals 13 residues.

This clone was detected once. V usage is TRBV6-1 and J usage is TRBJ2-1; 11 nucleotides align to TRBD2. The CDR3 sequence is 15 residues long. The junction had 5 bases not matched to a gene; V was cut back by 7 bases and J by 3 bases. Germline lookup yields CDR1 MNHNS and CDR2 SASEGT. The CDR3 region is CASIPGLAVYNEQFF. In nucleotides, the CDR3 is TGTGCCAGCATTCCGGGACTAGCGGTCTACAATGAGCAGTTCTTC.

J is TRBJ2-7 and V is TRBV5-6; D is possibly TRBD1 or TRBD2 (6 bases each). The CDR3 runs 16 residues. Germline assignment: CDR1 SGHDT and CDR2 YYEEEE. V was cut by 3 bases and J by 3 bases, with 19 bases left in between. In DNA form, the CDR3 reads TGTGCCAGCAGCTGGGGGGCGGCCCCGATCCTCTACGAGCAGTACTTC. It codes for CASSWGAAPILYEQYF.

The J gene is TRBJ2-7, the V gene TRBV6-5; D is possibly TRBD1 (5 bases). V lost 6 bases, J lost 2 bases, and 14 bases lay in between. This CDR3 spans 14 amino acids. The germline gives CDR1 MNHEY, CDR2 SVGAGI. The CDR3 DNA is TGTGCCAGCAGCAACTCCAGGGCAGCCTACGAGCAGTACTTC. Translation gives CASSNSRAAYEQYF.

The chain links TRBV27 to TRBJ1-2, with D perhaps matching TRBD1 (5 bases). V gave up 2 bases and J gave up 4 bases, with 14 bases separating them. Germline loops: CDR1 MNHEY, CDR2 SMNVEV (reference sequence). There are 15 residues in the CDR3. The CDR3 spells CASSLLRGSSYGYTF. DNA of the CDR3: TGTGCCAGCAGTTTACTTAGGGGAAGTAGCTATGGCTACACCTTC.

CDR3 loop: CASSLLTGYNPQFF. The CDR3 coding sequence is TGTGCCAGCAGTTTGTTGACAGGGTATAACCCACAGTTCTTC. The chain recombines TRBV27 with TRBJ2-1; 7 nucleotides align to TRBD1. Germline CDR1 is MNHEY and CDR2 is SMNVEV (reference sequence). V dropped 3 bases and J dropped 13; count of bases not matched to a gene: 12. The CDR3 is 14 amino acids.

The rearrangement uses TRBV5-1 and TRBJ2-1; 12 bases fit TRBD1. The trim removed 4 bases at V and 8 bases at J, leaving 10 bases unmatched. This CDR3 is 16 amino acids long. Germline lookup yields CDR1 SGHRS and CDR2 YFSETQ. The CDR3: CASSDGTGGALDEQFF. The CDR3 nucleotides read TGCGCCAGCAGCGACGGGACAGGGGGCGCGTTGGATGAGCAGTTCTTC.

V is TRBV7-6 and J is TRBJ1-5; D possibly corresponds to TRBD1 (5 bases). Germline values: CDR1 SGHVS, CDR2 FNYEAQ. The CDR3 totals 13 residues. V was trimmed by 5 bases and J by 8 bases, leaving 13 bases between them. CDR3 nucleotides: TGTGCCAGCAGCGCCCACCGAGGGGAGCCCCAGCATTTT. Protein sequence: CASSAHRGEPQHF.

The chain couples TRBV11-2 to TRBJ2-1; 8 nucleotides align to TRBD1. This CDR3 region has 15 residues. V was clipped by 3 bases and J by 2 bases; unmatched bases: 3. Germline lookup yields CDR1 SGHAT and CDR2 FQNNGV. The CDR3 spells CASSFFRGPYNEQFF. For the CDR3, the DNA is TGTGCCAGCAGCTTCTTCAGGGGGCCCTACAATGAGCAGTTCTTC.

The rearrangement joins TRBV6-6 to TRBJ2-3; D is ambiguous. CDR3 size: 11 residues. V lost 5 bases, J lost 6 bases, and 6 bases lay in between. Germline CDR1 is MNHNY and CDR2 is SVGAGI (reference sequence). The CDR3 nucleotides are TGTGCCAGCAGTCCCGGGGATACGCAGTATTTT. Protein: CASSPGDTQYF.

The J gene is TRBJ2-2, the V gene TRBV11-2; no definite D call. V was clipped by 2 bases and J by 0 bases, with 10 bases between them. Germline-derived CDR1 and CDR2 are SGHAT and FQNNGV. There are 16 residues in the CDR3. As DNA, the CDR3 is TGTGCCAGCAGCTTAAGTGGGGTCCCGAACACCGGGGAGCTGTTTTTT. Its protein is CASSLSGVPNTGELFF.

The chain joins TRBV19 to TRBJ2-2; D perhaps matches TRBD2 (6 bases). Trimming removed 5 bases at V and 4 bases at J, with 14 bases between. This CDR3 has 15 residues. Germline V gene lookup returns CDR1 LNHDA and CDR2 SQIVND (reference sequence). In DNA form, the CDR3 reads TGTGCCAGTAGTTACGGGAGTGGTGGCACCGGGGAGCTGTTTTTT. Translation: CASSYGSGGTGELFF.

The chain combines TRBV5-4 with TRBJ1-1, with D unclear. V lost 1 base and J 1 base, leaving 5 bases between the germline ends. This CDR3 region has 13 residues. Germline assignment: CDR1 SGHNT and CDR2 YYREEE (reference sequence). The chain's CDR3 is CASSLQKNTEAFF. The CDR3 DNA reads as TGTGCCAGCAGCTTGCAGAAGAACACTGAAGCTTTCTTT.

The J gene is TRBJ1-4, the V gene TRBV28, with TRBD1 matching 8 bases. The CDR3 contains 13 residues. Germline CDR1 and CDR2: MDHEN and SYDVKM. V dropped 6 bases and J dropped 7; count of bases not matched to a gene: 4. In nucleotides, the CDR3 is TGTGCCAGCAGCCCCCAGGGGGCTGAAAAACTGTTTTTT. Protein product: CASSPQGAEKLFF.

This chain uses TRBV11-2 with TRBJ2-7; D is unclear. V lost 0 bases, J lost 0 bases, and 6 bases lay in between. The CDR3 contains 14 residues. CDR1 SGHAT and CDR2 FQNNGV come from the germline V gene. The CDR3 protein is CASSLEESSYEQYF. CDR3 bases: TGTGCCAGCAGCTTAGAGGAGTCCTCCTACGAGCAGTACTTC.

The rearrangement joins TRBV5-6 to TRBJ1-1; D is undetermined. The CDR3 spans 15 residues. The germline V gene encodes CDR1 SGHDT and CDR2 YYEEEE. V was clipped by 2 bases and J by 6 bases, with 17 bases between them. CDR3 bases: TGTGCCAGCAGCTTTGTAGGGTTTTTGGGCGCTGAAGCTTTCTTT. This sequence encodes CASSFVGFLGAEAFF. Full variable domain (outside the CDR3, taken from reference TRBV5-6 and TRBJ1-1): DAGVTQSPTHLIKTRGQQVTLRCSPKSGHDTVSWYQQALGQGPQFIFQYYEEEERQRGNFPDRFSGHQFPNYSSELNVNALLLGDSALYLCASSFVGFLGAEAFFGQGTRLTVV.